A selection of T cell receptor beta chains follows, all from one sample in a study of CD8 T cells in ankylosing spondylitis. One entry per CDR3 protein, called by TCRdb with MiXCR from the 5' RACE reads. Found here are about 220,000 distinct CDR3 sequences, 20% to 30% of them singletons; the top ten hold about 6.2%. Sequenced sample: blood, either unsorted or a sorted T cell fraction (not recorded which). The source is a male donor with ankylosing spondylitis or in good health (not recorded which). CDR3s leave out the opening cysteine and the closing phenylalanine or tryptophan. Fields, in order: J gene, clone size, V gene, CDR3 protein. Where a row states a size, it is once, few, many or the class of an expanded clone; other rows omit it.

TRBJ2-3,few,TRBV29-1,SVGLLANTQY
TRBJ2-1,NA,TRBV20-1,SAKIGGIDEQF
TRBJ1-2,many,TRBV4-1,ASSQVDQVYYGYT
TRBJ1-3,NA,TRBV7-2,AIAPMQGIAGNTIY
TRBJ2-5,NA,TRBV6-1,ASRPPARETQY
TRBJ2-5,NA,TRBV7-2,ASSLAGGMKTQY
TRBJ2-5,NA,TRBV3-1,ASSPGSARGQETQY
TRBJ2-7,many,TRBV7-2,ASSRRQRKTYEQY
TRBJ2-6,many,TRBV19,ASSPGKGANVLT
TRBJ1-1,many,TRBV4-2,ASSRRQGAAVTEAF
TRBJ2-7,many,TRBV18,ASSPKRETPLGQY
TRBJ2-3,NA,TRBV10-3,AISESMGRGPDTQY
TRBJ1-4,NA,TRBV6-1,ASRSDRGVSFGKLF
TRBJ2-2,many,TRBV5-4,ASSPSGGDTGELF
TRBJ1-1,NA,TRBV20-1,SARAPGQSTEAF
TRBJ2-1,few,TRBV15,ATSMGPTTGDGQF
TRBJ2-3,many,TRBV12-3/TRBV12-4,ASSPSGINTDTQY
TRBJ2-5,NA,TRBV5-1,ASSLEGTRVVRETQY
TRBJ2-6,NA,TRBV20-1,SARAEGAGANVLT
TRBJ2-5,few,TRBV5-7,ASSSGLATETQY
TRBJ1-2,many,TRBV6-5,ASSNRGGGYT
TRBJ1-4,many,TRBV5-1,ASSSYPGQPPLF
TRBJ2-6,few,TRBV27,ASKFLGQGSLGGANVLT
TRBJ1-5,NA,TRBV10-3,AISGRNQPQH
TRBJ2-1,many,TRBV10-3,AISESTAILYNEQF
TRBJ2-1,NA,TRBV20-1,SAVVGFDNEQF
TRBJ2-3,many,TRBV24-1,ATSDLLVGDTQY
TRBJ2-2,NA,TRBV20-1,SARDLTGGTGELF
TRBJ1-3,few,TRBV18,ASSRDVPSSGNTIY
TRBJ2-5,NA,TRBV20-1,SATTSGPETQY
TRBJ1-1,many,TRBV5-8,ASSLRVYTEAF